The source of this T cell receptor beta chain is a study of blood T cell repertoires in COVID-19. The wider study: Samples of COVID-19 (acute and convalescent) were obtained from the United States, Italy and Spain. T cells, B-cell-depleted T cells, or PBMCs supplied cDNA or gDNA.

V dropped 2 bases and J dropped 10 bases, with 11 bases sitting between them. The CDR3 has 12 amino acids. Germline CDR1 PRHDT, CDR2 FYEKMQ (reference sequence). Under the authors' procedure: Reference gene primer amplification gave nucleated cell count estimates. Libraries were prepared by immunoSEQ multiplex PCR; TCRdb keeps only in-frame clonotypes and omits some of them. V, J and clone size derive from that table, while D and trimming were established from the DNA sequence. This sample carries tens of thousands of clones, 75% to 90% of them seen once, and the ten largest clones take roughly 15%. The TCR was taken from a human donor in a cohort sampled during active COVID-19. Sample: peripheral blood. J is TRBJ1-1 and V is TRBV13; tentatively, D is TRBD1 (5 bases). In DNA, the CDR3 is TGTGCCAGCAGCTTAACGAGCGGGGGAGCTTTCTTT. This encodes CASSLTSGGAFF. Based on the CDR3 plus reference TRBV13 and TRBJ1-1, the full variable domain is AAGVIQSPRHLIKEKRETATLKCYPIPRHDTVYWYQQGPGQDPQFLISFYEKMQSDKGSIPDRFSAQQFSDYHSELNMSSLELGDSALYFCASSLTSGGAFFGQGTRLTVV.